One TCR beta chain is described in this entry. These data belong to a study of blood T cell repertoires in COVID-19. About the research overall: T cells, B-cell-depleted T cells, or PBMCs supplied cDNA or gDNA.

V trimming: 2 bases; J trimming: 2 bases; junction bases outside the gene matches: 2. Germline lookup yields CDR1 SGHTA and CDR2 FQGNSA. CDR3 size: 15 residues. The authors' processing: Reference gene primers were amplified, and this amplification served to estimate nucleated cell counts. Sequenced by immunoSEQ multiplex PCR; TCRdb stores in-frame clones only, minus some. That table gives V, J and clone size, and the DNA gave D and trimming. The data show a few hundred thousand clones, about 87% seen once. The sequenced sample consisted of peripheral blood. The TCR originated in a human donor in a cohort sampled during active COVID-19. The chain carries TRBV7-2 and TRBJ2-5, with 10 bases identical to TRBD2. The CDR3 coding sequence is TGTGCCAGCAGCTTATTAGCGGGGGGACAAGAGACCCAGTACTTC. Encoded protein: CASSLLAGGQETQYF. The whole variable domain, remainder taken from reference TRBV7-2 and TRBJ2-5, is GAGVSQSPSNKVTEKGKDVELRCDPISGHTALYWYRQSLGQGLEFLIYFQGNSAPDKSGLPSDRFSAERTGGSVSTLTIQRTQQEDSAVYLCASSLLAGGQETQYFGPGTRLLVL.